A single sample gave rise to the 12 T cell receptor beta chains below, sequenced in a study of blood T cell repertoires in COVID-19. The assay was immunoSEQ multiplex PCR, and TCRdb's table has in-frame clones only and misses some. The sample yields roughly 62,000 clones, around 90% seen once. Input material: peripheral blood. The origin of the receptors is a human donor with acute or convalescent COVID-19. The donor label of this sample is uncertain.

The J gene is TRBJ2-1, the V gene TRBV5-1; 11 positions match TRBD2. There are 15 residues in the CDR3. Germline values: CDR1 SGHRS, CDR2 YFSETQ. V lost 4 bases, J lost 7 bases, and 7 bases stayed unmatched. The CDR3 here is CASSPTGTSGNEQFF. CDR3 sequence (DNA): TGCGCCAGCAGCCCGACCGGGACTAGCGGTAATGAGCAGTTCTTC.

The rearrangement joins TRBV27 to TRBJ2-1, with 7 bases aligning to TRBD2. The CDR3 is 13 amino acids. V lost 6 bases, J lost 5 bases, and 4 bases stayed unmatched. Per the germline V gene, CDR1 is MNHEY and CDR2 is SMNVEV (reference sequence). The CDR3 spells CASRSSGNNEQFF. The CDR3 DNA sequence: TGTGCCAGCAGGTCTAGCGGAAACAATGAGCAGTTCTTC.

The V call is TRBV18, the J call TRBJ2-6, with TRBD1 matching 7 bases. CDR3 size: 17 residues. V shed 3 bases, J shed 2 bases, and the junction held 7 bases outside the gene matches. Germline V gives CDR1 KGHSH, CDR2 LQKENI. CDR3: CASSPPDRATGANVLTF. In nucleotides, the CDR3 is TGTGCCAGCTCACCGCCCGACAGGGCAACTGGGGCCAACGTCCTGACTTTC.

This clone is a singleton in its sample. This sequence joins TRBV20-1 and TRBJ2-1; TRBD2 matches at 8 bases. The V gene end was trimmed by 3 bases and the J gene end by 7 bases; junction bases not matched to a gene: 5. Per germline, CDR1 DFQATT and CDR2 SNEGSKA (reference sequence). CDR3 length equals 13 residues. CDR3 DNA sequence: TGCAGTGCTAGTCGGGGGGGGCCGAATGAGCAGTTCTTC. Its protein product is CSASRGGPNEQFF.

V usage is TRBV21-1 and J usage is TRBJ2-1; the table's D call, TRBD1, has no DNA check behind it. TRBV21-1 is designated a pseudogene. The CDR3 totals 16 residues. This CDR3 reads CASSKVRGRPYNEQFF. The DNA for the CDR3 is TGTGCCAGCAGCAAAGTCAGGGGGCGGCCCTACAATGAGCAGTTCTTC.

This chain connects TRBV5-4 to TRBJ1-4, with D perhaps TRBD1 (5 bases). Trimming took off 0 bases at V and 5 bases at J, with 8 bases between the two ends. CDR3 length: 14 amino acids. Per the germline V gene, CDR1 is SGHNT and CDR2 is YYREEE (reference sequence). The CDR3, as DNA: TGTGCCAGCAGCTTGGACAGGTTAAATGAAAAACTGTTTTTT. Translated: CASSLDRLNEKLFF.

This chain joins TRBV7-9 and TRBJ1-1; D remains ambiguous. Germline V lookup: CDR1 SEHNR, CDR2 FQNEAQ (reference sequence). This CDR3 spans 13 amino acids. The V end was cut by 3 bases, the J end by 1 base, with 6 bases between. This CDR3 reads CASSFQENTEAFF. The CDR3 DNA follows: TGTGCCAGCAGCTTCCAGGAGAACACTGAAGCTTTCTTT.

The genes are TRBV27 and TRBJ1-1, with TRBD1 matching over 7 bases. Germline V CDR1 and CDR2: MNHEY, SMNVEV (reference sequence). J gave up 4 bases and V 8 bases, and 7 bases lay outside the gene matches. This CDR3 comprises 13 residues. The CDR3 loop reads CASAADRVTEAFF. The CDR3 bases are TGTGCCAGCGCCGCCGACAGGGTCACTGAAGCTTTCTTT.

In the case of this clone: An end of the junction does not agree with germline; a read error may underlie this. The DNA for the CDR3 is TGTGCTAGCAGCCTGGGACTAGCGGGAGGTACAGATACGCAGTATTTT. It translates to CASSLGLAGGTDTQYF. The J gene is TRBJ2-3, the V gene TRBV7-7; TRBD2 agrees at 15 bases. CDR1 and CDR2 (germline): SSHAT, FNYEAQ (reference sequence). The CDR3 totals 16 residues.

The rearrangement joins TRBV7-9 to TRBJ1-6; TRBD1 agrees at 9 bases. Per germline, CDR1 SEHNR and CDR2 FQNEAQ (reference sequence). The CDR3 loop spans 14 amino acids. The ends lost 5 bases at V and 8 bases at J; junction bases unmatched: 4. The CDR3 sequence is CASSTGTGHSPLHF. CDR3 sequence (DNA): TGTGCCAGCAGCACCGGGACAGGGCATTCACCCCTCCACTTT.

This chain uses TRBV2 with TRBJ2-1, with 11 positions matching TRBD2. V dropped 4 bases and J dropped 6; count of bases not matched to a gene: 2. The CDR3 sequence is 14 residues long. Germline V CDR1 and CDR2: SNHLY, FYNNEI. In nucleotides, the CDR3 is TGTGCCAGCAGTGTACTAGCGGGAGCCAATGAGCAGTTCTTC. Translating it yields CASSVLAGANEQFF. The full variable domain, completed using reference TRBV2 and TRBJ2-1, is EPEVTQTPSHQVTQMGQEVILRCVPISNHLYFYWYRQILGQKVEFLVSFYNNEISEKSEIFDDQFSVERPDGSNFTLKIRSTKLEDSAMYFCASSVLAGANEQFFGPGTRLTVL.

This clone was recorded once. V is TRBV10-3 and J is TRBJ1-3, with D tentatively TRBD1 (6 bases). The CDR3 is 16 amino acids. The germline V gene has CDR1 ENHRY and CDR2 SYGVKD. Trimming shortened V by 6 bases and J by 2 bases, and 17 bases separated the two germline ends. CDR3 nucleotides: TGTGCCATCAGGAACAGGGAGTCCCTCGCTGGAAACACCATATATTTT. Its translation is CAIRNRESLAGNTIYF.